The source of this TCR beta chain is a study of blood T cells in healthy people across ages (dated by TCRdb to the mid-2010s). At the level of the whole study: Template switching captured roughly one uniquely barcoded TCR beta cDNA molecule per two T cells in model experiments. Using deep sequencing normalized with unique cDNA molecular identifiers, the study measured how TCR beta repertoire diversity changes with age. The donors were divided into four age groups: young (average roughly 15 years), middle-aged (approximately 41), aged (approximately 64) and long-lived (roughly 82). Donors of different ages were randomly distributed across sequencing lanes to avoid experimental bias. Two additional independent replicas of 1 million unique cDNA reads from the same blood draw were analyzed for two donors (one aged 18 to 30 and one aged 80 or older). Paper-wide results and their limitations: Compared with the aged group, the long-lived group had more naive CD4+ T cells, fewer expanded clones and increased TCR diversity, suggesting age selection. Bulk unsorted PBMC profiling prevented conclusive comparison of naive and antigen-experienced compartments. The percentage of naive T cells measured by flow cytometry correlated strongly with observed TCR beta diversity. Donor CMV infection status was unknown, potentially confounding age-related changes in expanded clonotypes. Total diversity estimates from one million sequenced T cells were considered lower bounds and underestimates. As age increased, observed TCR beta diversity per million T cells dropped in a roughly linear way, and a significant reduction was already evident by age around 41.

Receptor amplification or capture employed 5' RACE. A second about 7 to 11 cycle PCR used a sample-barcoded 5' primer and a J-beta primer mix. Each TCR beta cDNA molecule received a unique molecular identifier from a template-switch 5' adaptor carrying 12 random nucleotides. Each sample yielded at least 2.5 million CDR3-containing paired-end reads. First-strand cDNA was synthesized from all RNA with the Mint cDNA synthesis kit, primed by a TRBC-specific oligonucleotide. Following uracil-DNA glycosylase treatment, a first 18-cycle PCR with universal primers M1SS and BC2_uni_R was performed on all cDNA. For the original study's pipeline: Normalization of each sample was performed by random selection of 1 million high-quality reads, each carrying a distinct molecular identifier. Instead of being binned into consensus sequences, reads with shared molecular identifiers were discarded. CDR3 identification, clonotype clustering and error correction used MiTCR with a Q25 quality threshold and the strictest error-elimination algorithm. A nonparametric unseen species model using Euler transformation provided a lower-bound estimate of total TCR beta diversity. The public reads were reprocessed in TCRdb via fastp at Q25 and MiXCR, keeping in-frame beta chains. One record per CDR3 amino acid sequence lists the most common genes and DNA. In this record, the V and J calls reflect TCRdb's handling and not the investigators' own analysis. In all, the sample holds 1,800,000 or so distinct CDR3 sequences, and about two fifths of those were seen once. The ten biggest clones cover 23% of the sample.

Concerning this clonotype itself: The antigen it binds to is not known. No quality values exist for individual bases; no much larger clone is one base distant.

Reading from cysteine to phenylalanine, the CDR3 counts 15 amino acids. CDR3 DNA is the only sequence kept; it has 45 bases, read in frame from the first base. Relative to germline, V is missing 3 bases and J is missing 3 bases, with 6 bases of the junction outside any gene match. CDR1 and CDR2 are read off the germline V gene (reference sequence) as LNHNV and YYDKDF. Systemically healthy Caucasian individuals from Russia, some 40 in total and aged roughly 6 to 90 years, were included as donors. Around 10 milliliters of peripheral blood were collected from each donor into EDTA-treated Vacutainer tubes. Ficoll-Paque density-gradient centrifugation was used to isolate PBMCs, with at least 6.5 million obtained per sample. Total RNA, at least 6 micrograms per sample, was extracted from PBMCs with Trizol reagent. For every donor, an aliquot of PBMCs went through flow cytometry to measure the percentages of naive CD45RAhigh/CD27high T cells.

The sequence came from a human donor in good health. Sequenced input: blood. The rearranged segments are TRBV15 and TRBJ2-3, with 7 middle bases fitting TRBD2. Here is the DNA: TGTGCCACCAGCAGGGCGGGAGTAGCAACAGATACGCAGTATTTT. It codes for CATSRAGVATDTQYF. With all but the CDR3 taken from the reference TRBV15 and TRBJ2-3 genes, the full variable domain is: DAMVIQNPRYQVTQFGKPVTLSCSQTLNHNVMYWYQQKSSQAPKLLFHYYDKDFNNEADTPDNFQSRRPNTSFCFLDIRSPGLGDTAMYLCATSRAGVATDTQYFGPGTRLTVL.